This TCR beta chain was sequenced in a study of T cell responses to AZD1222 COVID-19 vaccine. Findings and caveats of the study: At 160-218 and 743-854, vaccine-associated CD4 TCRs were dominant, and they spanned spike.

Details on this clone: Its matching antigen is unknown.

Using immunoSEQ multiplex PCR, the repertoire was profiled, and TCRdb retains in-frame clones only, with some absent. The data show 95,000 to 100,000 clones, around 84% seen once. The CDR3 spans 15 residues. Between the trimmed V and J ends, which lost 2 bases and 0 bases, there was a span of 12 bases. The germline V gene encodes CDR1 SGHRS and CDR2 YFSETQ. J is TRBJ2-7 and V is TRBV5-1; D call uncertain. The sequence was collected from an adult who received the AZD1222 COVID-19 vaccine. This material consisted of peripheral blood, taken 28 days after the second AZD1222 dose. CDR3 bases: TGCGCCAGCAGCTTAGGGTGGCCACTCTCCTACGAGCAGTACTTC. Translated: CASSLGWPLSYEQYF.